The present TCR beta chain was sequenced within a study of cytomegalovirus exposure and HLA in healthy donors. Across the whole study: A data release that came early held approximately 85 million unique TCRs from HLA-typed donors. Findings of the study overall: A later analysis linked a missense variant in DCLRE1C to the trimming of TCR beta V and J genes.

The trim removed 5 bases at V and 4 bases at J, leaving 7 bases unmatched. This CDR3 is 15 amino acids long. The germline V gene encodes CDR1 SEHNR and CDR2 FQNEAQ (reference sequence). PCR amplification relied on 60 Vbeta primers (plus 13 Jbeta primers). TCRdb keeps only in-frame clones here, not all; method: immunoSEQ multiplex PCR. Found here are approximately 120,000 clones, about two thirds of them singletons; the top ten hold about 5.5%. A word on this clone: Its antigen remains unidentified.

The material sequenced was PBMCs. V is TRBV7-9 and J is TRBJ2-1, with TRBD2 matching 8 bases. The sequence derives from a woman aged 70-85 years in good health and CMV-seropositive. The CDR3 coding sequence is TGTGCCAGCAGCACCCCTGAGCGGGGGTACAATGAGCAGTTCTTC. It translates to CASSTPERGYNEQFF.